The 12 T cell receptor beta chains in this list originate from one sample, sequenced in a study of T cell repertoires in cytomegalovirus infection. What these receptors recognize is not known. TCRdb re-derived calls from the reads in MiXCR, one entry per CDR3 protein. Here the sample spans about 830,000 distinct CDR3 sequences, approximately 30% being singletons. The sample consisted of cultured CD8+ T cells from PBMCs, taken from culture after CMV antigen stimulation. Receptors originate from a human donor in good health (CMV status not recorded). Some clones in this sample may be carry-over from other donors' samples.

This chain connects TRBV13 to TRBJ2-1, with 9 bases lining up with TRBD1. This CDR3 region has 18 residues. Germline V gene lookup returns CDR1 PRHDT and CDR2 FYEKMQ (reference sequence). V was pared by 4 bases and J by 5 bases, with 15 bases of the junction left unmatched. In nucleotides, the CDR3 is TGTGCCAGCAGCTCGACCTATAACAGGGGGCTTTACGACAATGAGCAGTTCTTC. It is translated as CASSSTYNRGLYDNEQFF.

This clonotype was recorded at least ten times. CDR3 nucleotides: TGTGCCAGCAGCCCCACTCCCGGGTCCAACACCGGGGAGCTGTTTTTT. The encoded protein is CASSPTPGSNTGELFF. The chain joins TRBV12-3 or TRBV12-4 to TRBJ2-2; D is undetermined. This CDR3 has 16 amino acids. V lost 6 bases, J lost 2 bases, and 16 bases lay in between.

This clonotype has just a few counts. This sequence joins TRBV12-3 or TRBV12-4 and TRBJ1-1; tentative D call: TRBD1 (6 bases). The CDR3 consists of 11 residues. Between the trimmed V and J ends, which lost 7 bases and 11 bases, there was a span of 14 bases. CDR3 nucleotide sequence: TGTGCCAGCAAAACAGGGTGGAACGCTTTCTTT. Its protein is CASKTGWNAFF.

This chain links TRBV7-2 with TRBJ2-1; the D gene is possibly TRBD1 (6 bases). V dropped 9 bases and J dropped 7 bases, with 10 bases sitting between them. This CDR3 has 11 amino acids. Germline-derived CDR1 and CDR2 are SGHTA and FQGNSA. The CDR3 nucleotides are TGTGCCAGAGAAACAGGGAATGAGCAGTTCTTC. Translated: CARETGNEQFF.

This clonotype occurred many times. V and J are TRBV7-8 and TRBJ2-3, with D unclear. Germline V gives CDR1 SGHVS, CDR2 FQNEAQ. This CDR3 has 14 amino acids. Trimming took off 6 bases at V and 5 bases at J, with 15 bases between the two ends. This CDR3 reads CASSLRWVRDTQYF. The CDR3, as DNA: TGTGCCAGCAGTCTTCGATGGGTTCGAGATACGCAGTATTTT.

The sample holds a few counts of this clonotype. This chain joins TRBV19 and TRBJ2-1, with 9 positions matching TRBD2. The germline gives CDR1 LNHDA, CDR2 SQIVND (reference sequence). The junction had 5 bases not matched to a gene; V was cut back by 7 bases and J by 1 base. This CDR3 contains 15 residues. The DNA of the CDR3 is TGTGCCAGTAACTCGCGGGGGGGATCCTACAATGAGCAGTTCTTC. This translates into CASNSRGGSYNEQFF.

V usage is TRBV6-8 and J usage is TRBJ1-1, with a tentative D call TRBD1 (5 bases). Germline loops: CDR1 MNHGY, CDR2 SAAAGT. The CDR3 is made up of 14 amino acids. The V and J ends lost 5 bases and 1 base respectively, with 11 bases between them. The CDR3 is CASSADSSNTEAFF. CDR3 in DNA: TGTGCCAGCAGTGCCGACAGCTCGAACACTGAAGCTTTCTTT.

The genes are TRBV27 and TRBJ2-1; weak D call: TRBD2 (5 bases). Germline CDR1 is MNHEY and CDR2 is SMNVEV (reference sequence). The V and J ends lost 5 bases and 5 bases respectively, with 13 bases between them. The CDR3 is 14 amino acids. The CDR3 DNA is TGTGCCAGCAGTCCCTCAGAGGGCAACAATGAGCAGTTCTTC. This gives the protein CASSPSEGNNEQFF.

This clonotype was detected only a few times. The chain uses TRBV6-5 and TRBJ1-5; D remains unclear. V was trimmed by 6 bases and J by 3 bases, leaving 12 bases between them. Germline CDR1 MNHEY, CDR2 SVGAGI. The CDR3 loop spans 14 amino acids. CDR3 protein: CASRQIGVNQPQHF. In DNA form, the CDR3 reads TGTGCCAGCAGGCAAATCGGGGTCAATCAGCCCCAGCATTTT.

The CDR3 here is CASSQYGTSSSYNEQFF. Written as DNA, the CDR3 is TGCGCCAGCAGCCAATATGGGACCTCGAGCTCCTACAATGAGCAGTTCTTC. V gene TRBV4-1 combines with J gene TRBJ2-1; tentatively, D is TRBD1 or TRBD2 (5 bases each). Trimming pared 2 bases from V and 0 bases from J, leaving 14 bases between. The CDR3 spans 17 residues. Germline CDR1 is MGHRA and CDR2 is YSYEKL.

This clonotype was seen a few times. The J gene is TRBJ2-7, the V gene TRBV2; TRBD2 aligns across 10 bases. Unmatched junction bases numbered 8, after V lost 0 bases and J lost 3 bases. The CDR3 has 17 residues. The germline V gene encodes CDR1 SNHLY and CDR2 FYNNEI. CDR3 region: CASSEALPAGGIYEQYV. The CDR3 DNA reads TGTGCCAGCAGTGAAGCGCTTCCAGCGGGGGGGATCTACGAGCAGTACGTC.

Notes on this clonotype: A clone one base away is much larger, so this may be a read error. The chain employs TRBV12-3 or TRBV12-4 and TRBJ2-3; no clear D. This CDR3 contains 13 residues. CDR3 region: CVSSLYSPDTQYF. The CDR3 DNA reads as TGTGTCAGCAGTTTATACAGCCCAGATACGCAGTATTTT.